This T cell receptor (beta chain) was found in a study of CD8+CD57+ T cells in acquired aplastic anemia. CD8+CD57+ cell expansion, shown by flow cytometry, had occurred in the patients selected for sequencing. This clonotype was seen at least ten times. CDR1 and CDR2 (germline): SEHNR, FQNEAQ (reference sequence). This CDR3 contains 17 residues. Trimming pared 9 bases from V and 1 base from J, leaving 25 bases between. Profiling that covered TCR beta VDJ and CDR3 relied on genomic DNA as its template. TCRdb re-analysed the reads in MiXCR, keeping a single row per CDR3 protein. The repertoire holds 160,000 or so distinct CDR3 sequences, 70% to 80% seen once, with around 45% in the top ten.

The TCR originated in a human donor with aplastic anemia. Sequencing used sorted CD4+, CD8+, or CD8+CD57+ T cells (not recorded which) from PBMCs. The chain combines TRBV7-9 with TRBJ2-7; either TRBD1 or TRBD2 may fit D (5 bases each). The CDR3 protein is CARADRRWNWGSYEQYF. In DNA, the CDR3 is TGTGCCAGGGCGGACCGCCGTTGGAACTGGGGGTCCTACGAGCAGTACTTC.